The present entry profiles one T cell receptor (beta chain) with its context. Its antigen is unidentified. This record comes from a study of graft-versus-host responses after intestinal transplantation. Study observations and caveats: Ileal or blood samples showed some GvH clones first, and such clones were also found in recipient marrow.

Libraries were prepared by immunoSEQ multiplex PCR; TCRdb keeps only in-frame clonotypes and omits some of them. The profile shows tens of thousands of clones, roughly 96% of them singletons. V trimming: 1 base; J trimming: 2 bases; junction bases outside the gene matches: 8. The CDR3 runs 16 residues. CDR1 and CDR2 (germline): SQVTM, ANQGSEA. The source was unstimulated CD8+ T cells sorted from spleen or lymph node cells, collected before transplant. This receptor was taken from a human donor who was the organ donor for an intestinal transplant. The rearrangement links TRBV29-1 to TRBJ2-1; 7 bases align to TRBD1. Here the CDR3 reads CSVEGLGDRAYNEQFF. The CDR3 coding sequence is TGCAGCGTTGAAGGCTTAGGTGACAGGGCCTACAATGAGCAGTTCTTC.